This section outlines one TCR beta chain sequence together with its context. Its target is not known. These data belong to a study of human T cells and chemical hapten exposure. Across the study: Patients were given diphenylcyclopropenone on the scalp weekly across the roughly 24-week study. Study-level results: Alopecia in all donors means immunity may differ from healthy individuals.

The library gave individual cDNA molecules unique molecular identifiers. In the original processing: The number of TCRs in each sample had a median of about 96,000 and spanned roughly 23,224 to 700,000. A single record per CDR3 protein comes from TCRdb applying MiXCR to the RACE reads. These V and J calls derive from TCRdb rather than the authors' analysis. The sample shows some 90,000 distinct CDR3 sequences, around 9.9% of them seen only once. The time point was: patch test 3, about 24 weeks after DPC sensitization. Treatment indicated: therapeutic diphenylcyclopropenone sensitization with weekly scalp DPC. CDR3 length equals 15 residues. The V and J ends lost 5 bases and 2 bases, in that order; junction bases with no gene match: 1. Germline CDR1 WSHSY, CDR2 SAAADI.

The chain couples TRBV10-2 to TRBJ2-1, with TRBD2 matching 12 bases. The specimen was whole blood, collected in connection with sensitization to the hapten diphenylcyclopropenone (DPC). This TCR was sampled from a woman aged 25 to 45 with alopecia areata. Some clones in this sample may be carry-over from other donors' samples. CDR3 nucleotides: TGCGCCAGCAGTTCTAGCGGGGGGGCCTACAATGAGCAGTTCTTC. As protein: CASSSSGGAYNEQFF.